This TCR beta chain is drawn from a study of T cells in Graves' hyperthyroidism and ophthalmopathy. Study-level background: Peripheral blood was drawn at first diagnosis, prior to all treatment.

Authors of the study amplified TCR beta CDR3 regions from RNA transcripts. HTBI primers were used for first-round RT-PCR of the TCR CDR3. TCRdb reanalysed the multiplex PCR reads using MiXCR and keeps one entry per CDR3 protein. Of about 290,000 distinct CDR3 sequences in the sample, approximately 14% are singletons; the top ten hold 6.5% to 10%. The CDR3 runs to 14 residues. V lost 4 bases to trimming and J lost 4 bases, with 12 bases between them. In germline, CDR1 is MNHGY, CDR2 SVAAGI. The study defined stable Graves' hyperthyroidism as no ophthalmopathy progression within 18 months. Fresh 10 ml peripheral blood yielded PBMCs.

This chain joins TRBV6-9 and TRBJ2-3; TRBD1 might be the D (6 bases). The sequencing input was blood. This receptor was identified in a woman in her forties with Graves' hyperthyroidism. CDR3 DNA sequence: TGTGCCAGCAGTTCAACAGGGAAAGCAGATACGCAGTATTTT. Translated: CASSSTGKADTQYF.